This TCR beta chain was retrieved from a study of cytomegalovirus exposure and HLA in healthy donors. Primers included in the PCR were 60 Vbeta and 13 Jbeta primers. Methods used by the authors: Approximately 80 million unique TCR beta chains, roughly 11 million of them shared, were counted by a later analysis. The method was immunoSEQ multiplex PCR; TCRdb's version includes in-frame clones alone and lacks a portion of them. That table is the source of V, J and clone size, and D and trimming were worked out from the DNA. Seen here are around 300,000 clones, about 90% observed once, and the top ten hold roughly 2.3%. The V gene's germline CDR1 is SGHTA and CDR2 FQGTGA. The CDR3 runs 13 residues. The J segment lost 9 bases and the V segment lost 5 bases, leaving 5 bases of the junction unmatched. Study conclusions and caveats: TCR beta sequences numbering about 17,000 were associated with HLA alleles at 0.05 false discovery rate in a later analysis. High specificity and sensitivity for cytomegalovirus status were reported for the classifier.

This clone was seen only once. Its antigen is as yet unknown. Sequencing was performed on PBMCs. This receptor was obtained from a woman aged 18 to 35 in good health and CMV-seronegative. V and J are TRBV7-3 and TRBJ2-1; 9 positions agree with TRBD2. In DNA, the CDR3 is TGTGCCAGCAGCATTAGCGGGGGAGGTGAGCAGTTCTTC. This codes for CASSISGGGEQFF.